These T cell receptor beta chains were read from a single sample in a study of T-cell reconstitution after alpha-beta-depleted transplantation in children. TCRdb redid the calling of the PCR reads with MiXCR, one entry per CDR3 protein. Among around 300,000 distinct CDR3 sequences, 23% were seen once, and the ten largest hold 11%. The sample was PBMCs, mostly from graft donor cells, taken 180 days after TCRalphabeta/CD19-depleted stem cell transplant. Receptor source: a male patient younger than 18 who had a stem cell transplant for acute lymphoblastic leukemia, so the T cells may come from the graft donor. Each CDR3 is given with its conserved first and last residue. The order of the fields is clone size, D gene, V gene, J gene, CDR3 protein, CDR3 DNA. A D gene is named only where the DNA matches it firmly. Some rows mark clone size as missing; the rest say once, few, many or name a class of expanded clone.

.,TRBD2,TRBV15,TRBJ2-7,CATSHPSGVSYEQYF,TGTGCCACCAGCCACCCTAGCGGAGTCTCCTACGAGCAGTACTTC
.,.,TRBV19,TRBJ2-7,CASSRRRMDGDEQYF,TGTGCCAGTAGTAGGCGACGCATGGACGGCGACGAGCAGTACTTC
few,.,TRBV12-3/TRBV12-4,TRBJ1-2,CASSPRQSGYTF,TGTGCCAGCAGTCCCAGACAGAGCGGCTACACCTTC
.,.,TRBV6-1,TRBJ2-5,CASSDPTLTQYF,TGTGCCAGCAGTGACCCGACGTTGACCCAGTACTTC
.,TRBD2,TRBV27,TRBJ2-1,CASSSRLAGGPRSYNEQFF,TGTGCCAGCAGTTCCCGACTAGCGGGAGGGCCTAGGTCCTACAATGAGCAGTTCTTC
many,TRBD1,TRBV20-1,TRBJ2-7,CSAREWGKGAGEQYF,TGCAGTGCTAGAGAATGGGGGAAGGGGGCGGGCGAGCAGTACTTC
.,TRBD2,TRBV12-3/TRBV12-4,TRBJ2-1,CASRVAGGPSYNEQFF,TGTGCCAGCAGGGTAGCGGGAGGGCCCTCCTACAATGAGCAGTTCTTC
few,.,TRBV9,TRBJ1-1,CASSASNRLTEAFF,TGTGCCAGCAGCGCGTCGAACCGGCTCACTGAAGCTTTCTTT
many,.,TRBV4-2,TRBJ2-7,CASSQDSSYEQYF,TGTGCCAGCAGCCAAGATAGTAGCTACGAGCAGTACTTC
.,TRBD2,TRBV3-1,TRBJ2-5,CASSPLAGGPKETQYF,TGTGCCAGCAGCCCACTAGCGGGAGGGCCAAAGGAGACCCAGTACTTC
.,.,TRBV7-9,TRBJ2-7,CASSFSVDLGSQQYF,TGTGCCAGCAGCTTCTCTGTCGATTTGGGGTCCCAGCAGTACTTC
.,.,TRBV29-1,TRBJ1-2,CSVAGYTF,TGCAGCGTTGCCGGCTACACCTTC
.,.,TRBV20-1,TRBJ2-3,CSARRRGWTIPSTDTQYF,TGCAGTGCTAGAAGGCGGGGATGGACTATCCCTAGCACAGATACGCAGTATTTT
many,TRBD1,TRBV5-5,TRBJ2-1,CASSSSTGEYVGEQFF,TGTGCCAGCAGCTCCTCCACAGGGGAGTACGTCGGTGAGCAGTTCTTC
few,TRBD2,TRBV12-3/TRBV12-4,TRBJ2-2,CASSLGLAGAGAGELFF,TGTGCCAGCAGTCTCGGACTAGCGGGAGCGGGCGCCGGGGAGCTGTTTTTT
.,.,TRBV6-5,TRBJ2-7,CASSYALGWYEQYF,TGTGCCAGCAGTTACGCCTTGGGGTGGTACGAGCAGTACTTC
.,TRBD2,TRBV27,TRBJ2-1,CASSFRRERLNEQFF,TGTGCCAGCAGTTTTCGGCGGGAGCGCCTAAATGAGCAGTTCTTC
.,TRBD2,TRBV6-1,TRBJ2-1,CASRGTSGSLPYNEQFF,TGTGCCAGCAGAGGGACTAGCGGGAGTCTACCCTACAATGAGCAGTTCTTC
few,TRBD2,TRBV5-1,TRBJ2-5,CASSLAAGWGETQYF,TGCGCCAGCAGCTTGGCAGCGGGGTGGGGAGAGACCCAGTACTTC
.,.,TRBV24-1,TRBJ2-6,CATSAGGAGANVLTF,TGTGCCACCAGTGCCGGAGGGGCTGGGGCCAACGTCCTGACTTTC
.,.,TRBV7-9,TRBJ2-1,CASSLGGGVHNEQFF,TGTGCCAGCAGCTTAGGGGGGGGCGTTCACAATGAGCAGTTCTTC
few,.,TRBV5-3,TRBJ2-4,CASGALGGGNLAKNIQYF,TGTGCCAGTGGAGCGTTAGGAGGCGGGAACCTAGCCAAAAACATTCAGTACTTC
.,TRBD1,TRBV6-5,TRBJ1-5,CASSLTHRGLYQPQHF,TGTGCCAGCAGTTTAACGCACAGGGGCCTCTATCAGCCCCAGCATTTT
many,.,TRBV20-1,TRBJ2-7,CSARDGPYEQYF,TGCAGTGCTAGAGACGGACCCTACGAGCAGTACTTC
few,.,TRBV11-2,TRBJ2-3,CASSLGADSDTQYF,TGTGCCAGCAGCTTAGGGGCAGATTCAGATACGCAGTATTTT
.,.,TRBV7-9,TRBJ2-5,CASSLTTGDGETQYF,TGTGCCAGCAGCTTAACCACAGGCGATGGAGAGACCCAGTACTTC
.,TRBD1,TRBV20-1,TRBJ1-2,CSAHDRVKPNYGYTF,TGCAGTGCCCATGACAGGGTAAAACCTAACTATGGCTACACCTTC
few,.,TRBV12-3/TRBV12-4,TRBJ2-1,CASSLGGSGIYNEQFF,TGTGCCAGCAGTTTAGGGGGGAGTGGGATCTACAATGAGCAGTTCTTC
many,.,TRBV20-1,TRBJ1-5,CSARDPGYYSNQPQHF,TGCAGTGCTAGAGATCCGGGGTACTATAGCAATCAGCCCCAGCATTTT
few,TRBD2,TRBV3-1,TRBJ2-2,CASSQGTSGSHGELFF,TGTGCCAGCAGCCAGGGGACTAGCGGGAGTCACGGGGAGCTGTTTTTT
few,TRBD1,TRBV5-1,TRBJ1-5,CASSLVPQGDSNQPQHF,TGCGCCAGCAGCTTGGTTCCACAGGGGGATAGCAATCAGCCCCAGCATTTT
.,TRBD2,TRBV5-1,TRBJ2-1,CASSLAKRLAGPYNEQFF,TGCGCCAGCAGCTTGGCCAAGCGGCTAGCGGGGCCATACAATGAGCAGTTCTTC
.,.,TRBV12-3/TRBV12-4,TRBJ1-4,CASSPRRLREKLFF,TGTGCCAGCAGTCCCAGGAGGCTAAGGGAAAAACTGTTTTTT
.,TRBD1,TRBV5-1,TRBJ2-7,CASQTGYSYEQYF,TGCGCCTCCCAGACAGGGTACTCCTACGAGCAGTACTTC
.,TRBD1,TRBV7-9,TRBJ2-4,CASSLEWDSLQYF,TGTGCCAGCAGCTTAGAATGGGACAGTCTTCAGTACTTC
few,.,TRBV12-3/TRBV12-4,TRBJ2-1,CASTAGLDNEQFF,TGTGCCAGCACCGCGGGACTTGACAATGAGCAGTTCTTC
.,TRBD1,TRBV5-6,TRBJ2-3,CASMWTGLTDTQYF,TGTGCCAGCATGTGGACAGGGTTGACAGATACGCAGTATTTT
few,.,TRBV5-1,TRBJ2-7,CASSLETRNVKPYEQYF,TGCGCCAGCAGCTTGGAGACACGCAACGTTAAACCCTACGAGCAGTACTTC
.,.,TRBV20-1,TRBJ1-5,CSATPRGGAVRTQHF,TGCAGTGCTACACCTCGTGGGGGCGCGGTTAGGACCCAGCATTTT
.,.,TRBV20-1,TRBJ1-5,CSAGAGGSSNQPQHF,TGCAGTGCTGGGGCTGGGGGGTCTAGCAATCAGCCCCAGCATTTT
.,.,TRBV5-1,TRBJ1-1,CASSYRGGAEAFF,TGCGCCAGCAGTTACCGGGGGGGGGCTGAAGCTTTCTTT
.,.,TRBV20-1,TRBJ2-1,CSARRRQLSYNEQFF,TGCAGTGCTAGGAGGAGGCAGTTGTCCTACAATGAGCAGTTCTTC
.,.,TRBV4-1,TRBJ1-5,CASSQRSRAGAQHF,TGCGCCAGCAGCCAAAGGAGTCGCGCAGGGGCCCAGCATTTT
.,.,TRBV2,TRBJ2-1,CASTRLGSYNEQFF,TGTGCCAGCACCAGACTAGGCTCCTACAATGAGCAGTTCTTC
few,.,TRBV20-1,TRBJ2-4,CSAFPSKGDKNIQYF,TGCAGTGCTTTTCCTTCCAAGGGTGACAAAAACATTCAGTACTTC
.,.,TRBV3-1,TRBJ1-4,CASSQDRYRPEKLFF,TGTGCCAGCAGCCAAGACAGGTATAGGCCTGAAAAACTGTTTTTT
.,.,TRBV9,TRBJ1-1,CASSVGPTGTEAFF,TGTGCCAGCAGCGTAGGGCCGACCGGGACTGAAGCTTTCTTT
many,TRBD1,TRBV20-1,TRBJ2-7,CSARDLRSDRGGYEQYF,TGCAGTGCTAGAGATCTGCGGTCGGACAGGGGAGGGTACGAGCAGTACTTC
few,.,TRBV6-5,TRBJ2-2,CASSLRRVGTGELFF,TGTGCCAGCAGTTTACGGAGAGTTGGCACCGGGGAGCTGTTTTTT
.,.,TRBV7-3,TRBJ2-1,CASSRYGTLGSYNEQFF,TGTGCCAGCAGCCGATACGGGACCCTGGGGTCCTACAATGAGCAGTTCTTC
.,.,TRBV7-3,TRBJ1-6,CASSLGLAGLSPLHF,TGTGCCAGCAGCTTAGGGTTAGCAGGGTTGTCACCCCTCCACTTT
.,.,TRBV5-1,TRBJ2-5,CASSLEQETQYF,TGCGCCAGCAGCTTGGAACAAGAGACCCAGTACTTC
.,TRBD1,TRBV2,TRBJ2-1,CASGRGQGSYNEQFF,TGTGCCAGCGGGAGAGGACAGGGTTCCTACAATGAGCAGTTCTTC
.,.,TRBV6-5,TRBJ2-7,CASSYSILAGEQYF,TGTGCCAGCAGTTACTCGATCCTGGCCGGGGAGCAGTACTTC